The rows below give T cell receptor beta chains drawn from one sample of a study of Ad26.COV2.S vaccination and SARS-CoV-2 variants. TCRdb's table, derived via immunoSEQ multiplex PCR, lists solely in-frame clones and lacks some. The sample records about 320,000 clones, about 86% being singletons. The sample consisted of peripheral blood, taken in a trial of Ad26.COV2.S vaccine versus placebo. Receptors originate from a person between 18 and 59 years old who received the Ad26.COV2.S COVID-19 vaccine or a placebo. CDR3s include the opening cysteine and the closing phenylalanine or tryptophan. A D gene is named only where the DNA matches it firmly. Rows give clone size only sometimes, using once, few, many, or a class for an expanded clone.

.	.	TRBV24-1	TRBJ2-2	CATSDSGELFF	TGTGCCACCAGTGATTCCGGGGAGCTGTTTTTT
.	.	TRBV5-6	TRBJ2-7	CASSVDRSSYEQYF	TGTGCCAGCAGCGTTGACAGGAGCTCCTACGAGCAGTACTTC
TRBD1	.	TRBV5-5	TRBJ1-1	CASSWGQGLLNTEAFF	TGTGCCAGCAGCTGGGGACAGGGGCTACTGAACACTGAAGCTTTCTTT
.	.	TRBV5-1	TRBJ2-7	CASSLEGSPSYEQYF	TGCGCCAGCAGCCTGGAGGGGAGTCCCTCCTACGAGCAGTACTTC
.	.	TRBV19	TRBJ2-7	CASSIGTASYEQYF	TGTGCCAGTAGTATAGGGACGGCTTCCTACGAGCAGTACTTC
TRBD1	.	TRBV20-1	TRBJ2-7	CSASGPGQGPPLQYF	TGCAGTGCTAGTGGGCCGGGACAGGGGCCCCCCTTGCAGTACTTC
.	.	TRBV2	TRBJ2-1	CASSEPGANNEQFF	TGTGCCAGCAGTGAGCCGGGGGCCAACAATGAGCAGTTCTTC
TRBD1	.	TRBV5-1	TRBJ1-1	CASSLVTGSAEAFF	TGCGCCAGCAGCTTGGTGACAGGGAGCGCTGAAGCTTTCTTT
.	.	TRBV11-2	TRBJ2-1	CASSLDGLVGEQFF	TGTGCCAGCAGCTTAGATGGCCTAGTCGGTGAGCAGTTCTTC
.	.	TRBV9	TRBJ1-1	CASSGGGGATEAFF	TGTGCCAGCAGCGGAGGAGGAGGTGCCACTGAAGCTTTCTTT
.	.	TRBV30	TRBJ1-1	CAWSLRSGLNTEAFF	TGTGCCTGGAGTCTCCGTTCCGGTTTGAACACTGAAGCTTTCTTT
TRBD1	.	TRBV3-1/TRBV3-2	TRBJ1-3	CASSPRTGTAGNTIYF	TGTGCCAGCAGCCCTCGGACAGGAACGGCTGGAAACACCATATATTTT
.	once	TRBV4-1	TRBJ1-1	CASSQERALNTEAFF	TGCGCCAGCAGCCAAGAGAGGGCCCTGAACACTGAAGCTTTCTTT
TRBD1	few	TRBV3-1/TRBV3-2	TRBJ2-1	CASSQSDRGNNEQFF	TGTGCCAGCAGCCAGTCCGACAGGGGGAACAATGAGCAGTTCTTC